These 2 T cell receptor beta chains were all obtained from the same sample, sequenced in a study of T cells in Graves' hyperthyroidism and ophthalmopathy. TCR beta CDR3 sequences were amplified from RNA transcripts. A first-round RT-PCR of the TCR CDR3 used the HTBI primer set. TCRdb fed the multiplex PCR reads into MiXCR, producing one record per CDR3 protein. The sample lists about 380,000 distinct CDR3 sequences; approximately 17% were seen once. Sequences were obtained from blood. The receptors here all came from a man aged 18-30 years with Graves' ophthalmopathy.

This clonotype was counted many times. DNA for the CDR3: TGTGCCAGCAGCCTCGACAGGCGATATGAGCAGTTCTTC. Translated, it gives CASSLDRRYEQFF. J is TRBJ2-1 and V is TRBV7-8, with a weak D call TRBD1 (6 bases). The CDR3 has 13 residues. Trimming removed 5 bases at V and 8 bases at J, with 13 bases between. Germline V gene data show CDR1 as SGHVS and CDR2 as FQNEAQ.

The genes are TRBV6-5 and TRBJ1-2, with D uncertain. In germline, CDR1 is MNHEY, CDR2 SVGAGI. Deletions cut 0 bases from V and 4 bases from J, with 9 bases between. This CDR3 contains 14 residues. As DNA, the CDR3 is TGTGCCAGCAGTTACTCGGGGATTCTCTATGGCTACACCTTC. As protein: CASSYSGILYGYTF.